The 26 T cell receptor beta chains listed next were all sequenced from one sample in a study of cytomegalovirus exposure and HLA in healthy donors. The PCR contained 60 Vbeta and 13 Jbeta primers. The protocol was immunoSEQ multiplex PCR, while the TCRdb copy is restricted to in-frame clones and leaves out a portion. The sample holds about 300,000 clones; 86% are singletons and the top ten take 4%. Sequenced material: PBMCs. Receptors originate from a man aged 35 to 55 in good health and CMV-seropositive.

The V call is TRBV27, the J call TRBJ2-7, with TRBD2 identical over 8 bases. The V and J ends lost 6 bases and 3 bases, in that order; junction bases with no gene match: 4. The germline CDR1 and CDR2 sequences are MNHEY and SMNVEV (reference sequence). This CDR3 has 13 amino acids. CDR3 amino acids: CASSPAGVYEQYF. CDR3 DNA sequence: TGTGCCAGCAGCCCAGCGGGGGTCTACGAGCAGTACTTC.

The chain couples TRBV2 to TRBJ1-1, with TRBD1 matching over 8 bases. Looked up from germline, CDR1 is SNHLY and CDR2 is FYNNEI. The CDR3 length is 14 residues. Germline trimming cut 4 bases from V and 4 bases from J; bases unmatched to any gene: 5. CDR3 DNA: TGTGCCAGCAGTGGTACAGGGGGTGGCACTGAAGCTTTCTTT. It yields the protein CASSGTGGGTEAFF.

This clone was seen only a few times. The chain links TRBV4-2 to TRBJ1-5, with 8 positions matching TRBD1. Germline V gene data show CDR1 as LGHNA and CDR2 as YNFKEQ. Trimming removed 2 bases from V and 5 bases from J; junction bases left unmatched: 8. This CDR3 spans 16 amino acids. CDR3 in amino acids: CASSQSDRVTYQPQHF. The CDR3 region has the DNA TGTGCCAGCAGCCAATCGGACAGGGTTACCTATCAGCCCCAGCATTTT.

The V and J genes are TRBV2 and TRBJ2-7; TRBD1 agrees at 8 bases. The ends lost 7 bases at V and 2 bases at J; junction bases unmatched: 4. Germline lookup yields CDR1 SNHLY and CDR2 FYNNEI. This CDR3 has 13 residues. Here the CDR3 reads CASTQDRAYEQYF. The CDR3 region has the DNA TGTGCCAGCACCCAGGACAGGGCCTACGAGCAGTACTTC.

The table lists this clone with a few counts. The chain is built from TRBV27 and TRBJ2-1; TRBD2 aligns across 8 bases. Germline lookup yields CDR1 MNHEY and CDR2 SMNVEV (reference sequence). The CDR3 is 14 residues long. The V segment lost 6 bases and the J segment 5 bases; nucleotides outside the gene matches: 6. The CDR3 sequence: CASRGLAGHNEQFF. Here the CDR3 DNA reads TGTGCCAGCAGAGGGCTAGCGGGTCACAATGAGCAGTTCTTC.

V usage is TRBV10-3 and J usage is TRBJ2-2; D is unresolved. Trimming took 3 bases from V and 5 from J, leaving 16 bases between them. In germline, CDR1 is ENHRY, CDR2 SYGVKD. The length of the CDR3 is 16 residues. In nucleotides, the CDR3 is TGTGCCATCAGTGACGATTTGGCAGTGGTAACCGGGGAGCTGTTTTTT. It is translated as CAISDDLAVVTGELFF.

The chain has TRBV2 and TRBJ2-2, with 12 bases that match TRBD1. Germline-derived CDR1 and CDR2 are SNHLY and FYNNEI. Trimming cost V 4 bases and J 3 bases; bases outside gene matches: 12. The CDR3 totals 19 residues. The DNA of the CDR3 is TGTGCCAGCAGTGTAAGCCCCGGGACAGGGGGCAGGGACACCGGGGAGCTGTTTTTT. Its translation is CASSVSPGTGGRDTGELFF.

The V gene is TRBV19, the J gene TRBJ1-2; 8 bases match TRBD1. The CDR3 covers 14 residues. V was pared by 8 bases and J by 3 bases, with 8 bases of the junction left unmatched. Germline V gives CDR1 LNHDA, CDR2 SQIVND (reference sequence). The CDR3 DNA is TGTGCCAGTTCCCGGACGACAGGGGACTATGGCTACACCTTC. This encodes CASSRTTGDYGYTF.

Here the CDR3 DNA reads TGTGCCAGCAGCCGACAGGGGGCGACTGAAGCTTTCTTT. Protein: CASSRQGATEAFF. The chain joins TRBV7-8 to TRBJ1-1; 10 bases line up with TRBD1. The CDR3 spans 13 residues. Per germline, CDR1 SGHVS and CDR2 FQNEAQ. Trimming took 5 bases from V and 5 from J; bases not matched to a gene: 2. The variable domain in full, completed from reference TRBV7-8 and TRBJ1-1, reads GAGVSQSPRYKVAKRGQDVALRCDPISGHVSLFWYQQALGQGPEFLTYFQNEAQLDKSGLPSDRFFAERPEGSVSTLKIQRTQQEDSAVYLCASSRQGATEAFFGQGTRLTVV.

V is TRBV11-1 and J is TRBJ2-1; TRBD2 might be the D (5 bases). With 3 bases removed from V and 5 bases from J, the gap between germline ends came to 20 bases. This CDR3 spans 17 amino acids. CDR1 SGHAT and CDR2 FQDESV come from the germline V gene (reference sequence). In nucleotides, the CDR3 is TGTGCCAGCAGCTTTCCCCGGGCCAGGACTCTCGACAATGAGCAGTTCTTC. It specifies CASSFPRARTLDNEQFF.

The genes are TRBV11-3 and TRBJ2-5; the match to TRBD1 covers 9 bases. CDR1 is SGHNT and CDR2 is YENEEA in the germline V gene. This CDR3 is 14 amino acids long. With 5 bases clipped from V and 5 bases from J, the junction kept 6 bases outside the gene matches. CDR3 sequence: CASSEQGAGETQYF. The CDR3 nucleotides are TGTGCCAGCAGCGAACAGGGGGCAGGGGAGACCCAGTACTTC.

The V and J genes are TRBV19 and TRBJ2-7; TRBD1 agrees at 11 bases. Losses at the gene ends were 6 bases for V and 6 bases for J; bases not matched to a gene: 25. Germline V lookup: CDR1 LNHDA, CDR2 SQIVND (reference sequence). The CDR3 runs 20 residues. CDR3 nucleotides: TGTGCCAGTAGCCCCTCCCTCGGACAGGGGGCGGCTAGCGGTCTGGGCGAGCAGTACTTC. This translates into CASSPSLGQGAASGLGEQYF.

This rearrangement joins TRBV13 to TRBJ2-1; D gene uncertain. The CDR3 runs 13 residues. Germline V gives CDR1 PRHDT, CDR2 FYEKMQ (reference sequence). Trimming cost V 0 bases and J 5 bases, with 5 bases left between them. This CDR3 reads CASSLGLHNEQFF. CDR3 nucleotide sequence: TGTGCCAGCAGCTTAGGCCTCCACAATGAGCAGTTCTTC.

The rearrangement uses TRBV18 and TRBJ2-7; 8 nucleotides align to TRBD1. CDR3 length: 16 residues. CDR1 is KGHSH and CDR2 is LQKENI in the germline V gene. Losses at the gene ends were 3 bases for V and 1 base for J; bases not matched to a gene: 8. DNA for the CDR3: TGTGCCAGCTCACCCTTCGACAGGGGTTTATCCTACGAGCAGTACTTC. Its translation: CASSPFDRGLSYEQYF. The variable domain in full, with the rest retrieved from reference TRBV18 and TRBJ2-7, is NAGVMQNPRHLVRRRGQEARLRCSPMKGHSHVYWYRQLPEEGLKFMVYLQKENIIDESGMPKERFSAEFPKEGPSILRIQQVVRGDSAAYFCASSPFDRGLSYEQYFGPGTRLTVT.

The CDR3 DNA sequence: TGTGCCAGCAGCTCCCGGACAGGGGGCAGGGGCACTGAAGCTTTCTTT. It translates to CASSSRTGGRGTEAFF. The chain links TRBV7-9 to TRBJ1-1; 11 positions agree with TRBD1. The V and J ends lost 4 bases and 4 bases, in that order; junction bases with no gene match: 8. The CDR3 is made up of 16 amino acids. Germline V gene lookup returns CDR1 SEHNR and CDR2 FQNEAQ (reference sequence).

The J gene is TRBJ1-1, the V gene TRBV28, with 7 nucleotides matching TRBD1. This CDR3 has 16 residues. Trimming at V came to 5 bases and at J to 4 bases, leaving 13 bases not matched to a gene. Germline V gene lookup returns CDR1 MDHEN and CDR2 SYDVKM. The CDR3 here is CASSEGRQGWITEAFF. The CDR3 nucleotides read TGTGCCAGCAGTGAGGGAAGACAGGGTTGGATCACTGAAGCTTTCTTT.

The rearrangement uses TRBV9 and TRBJ2-3; D unresolved. V was clipped by 2 bases and J by 2 bases, with 12 bases between them. The CDR3 contains 15 residues. CDR1 is SGDLS, CDR2 YYNGEE, per germline. The CDR3 region is CASSVLPGYTDTQYF. The DNA for the CDR3 is TGTGCCAGCAGCGTCCTACCGGGTTACACAGATACGCAGTATTTT.

The rearrangement links TRBV7-9 to TRBJ1-2; D not resolved. The germline gives CDR1 SEHNR, CDR2 FQNEAQ (reference sequence). The CDR3 loop spans 12 amino acids. Trimming stripped 2 bases from V and 6 bases from J, with 7 bases between. The CDR3 is CASSLLSDGYTF. The CDR3 DNA reads as TGTGCCAGCAGCTTACTATCGGATGGCTACACCTTC.

The chain is built from TRBV13 and TRBJ1-4; maybe TRBD1 (6 bases). V lost 5 bases to trimming and J lost 3 bases, with 13 bases between them. Germline loops: CDR1 PRHDT, CDR2 FYEKMQ (reference sequence). The CDR3 extends over 15 amino acids. CDR3 amino acids: CASSPQGLPNEKLFF. As DNA, the CDR3 is TGTGCCAGCAGCCCCCAGGGGCTACCTAATGAAAAACTGTTTTTT. Looking up the rest from reference TRBV13 and TRBJ1-4 gives the full variable domain: AAGVIQSPRHLIKEKRETATLKCYPIPRHDTVYWYQQGPGQDPQFLISFYEKMQSDKGSIPDRFSAQQFSDYHSELNMSSLELGDSALYFCASSPQGLPNEKLFFGSGTQLSVL.

This chain links TRBV10-3 with TRBJ2-1; D is perhaps TRBD2 (5 bases). Germline V gene data show CDR1 as ENHRY and CDR2 as SYGVKD. V was cut by 2 bases and J by 9 bases, with 11 bases left in between. CDR3 length equals 13 residues. CDR3 protein: CAISERLAGEQFF. For the CDR3, the DNA is TGTGCCATCAGTGAGAGGCTAGCCGGTGAGCAGTTCTTC.

The chain uses TRBV19 and TRBJ1-2; 8 bases fit TRBD1. V lost 4 bases to trimming and J lost 1 base; unmatched junction nucleotides: 2. The CDR3 has 14 amino acids. CDR1 is LNHDA, CDR2 SQIVND, per germline (reference sequence). The CDR3 loop is CASSRDRNNYGYTF. In DNA, the CDR3 is TGTGCCAGTAGTAGGGACAGGAATAACTATGGCTACACCTTC.

Concerning this clone itself: This same CDR3 is encoded by further DNA sequences in the sample. The chain has TRBV4-1 and TRBJ2-4; 8 positions agree with TRBD2. The CDR3 contains 15 residues. V lost 4 bases and J lost 1; bases outside the gene matches: 3. CDR1 is MGHRA and CDR2 is YSYEKL in the germline V gene. CDR3 in DNA: TGCGCCAGCAGCCGTAGCGGGACCGCCAAAAACATTCAGTACTTC. Protein product: CASSRSGTAKNIQYF.

The DNA for the CDR3 is TGTGCCAGCAGATTACAGGGGGCGGTTGGTGGCTACACCTTC. It codes for CASRLQGAVGGYTF. This chain uses TRBV6-6 with TRBJ1-2; TRBD1 matches 9 bases. Trimming cost V 6 bases and J 7 bases; bases outside gene matches: 9. The germline V gene has CDR1 MNHNY and CDR2 SVGAGI (reference sequence). The CDR3 has 14 amino acids.

The rearrangement joins TRBV14 to TRBJ2-6, with D perhaps matching TRBD2 (5 bases). Trimming took off 4 bases at V and 0 bases at J, with 16 bases between the two ends. The CDR3 length is 18 residues. From germline, CDR1 is SGHDN and CDR2 FVKESK. The CDR3 reads CASSRPEGPISGANVLTF. DNA of the CDR3: TGTGCCAGCAGCCGTCCTGAGGGCCCCATCTCTGGGGCCAACGTCCTGACTTTC.

The CDR3 loop reads CASSFSSGIPSEQYF. DNA for the CDR3: TGTGCCAGCAGCTTCTCTAGCGGGATCCCCTCCGAGCAGTACTTC. The rearrangement links TRBV7-3 to TRBJ2-7, with 9 bases matching TRBD2. This CDR3 has 15 residues. Germline V lookup: CDR1 SGHTA, CDR2 FQGTGA. Trimming at V came to 3 bases and at J to 6 bases, leaving 9 bases not matched to a gene.

This clone appeared a few times. The CDR3 bases are TGTGCCAGCAGCCCCTGGACTAGCGGGCCCTCCTACAATGAGCAGTTCTTC. This encodes CASSPWTSGPSYNEQFF. The rearrangement uses TRBV5-6 and TRBJ2-1, with 11 nucleotides matching TRBD2. Germline V gene data show CDR1 as SGHDT and CDR2 as YYEEEE. The trim removed 4 bases at V and 0 bases at J, leaving 6 bases unmatched. The CDR3 has 17 residues.